This TCR beta chain stems from a study of blood T cell repertoires in COVID-19. The wider study: The United States, Italy and Spain provided the acute and convalescent COVID-19 samples. Sample material is recorded as cDNA or gDNA derived from T cells, B-cell-depleted T cells, or PBMCs.

Per the study methods: Estimates of nucleated cell counts were drawn from the amplification of reference gene primers. Libraries were prepared by immunoSEQ multiplex PCR; TCRdb keeps only in-frame clonotypes and omits some of them. The D gene and trimming were derived from the DNA, and the V and J assignments and clone size from that table. The table has about 94,000 clones, around 82% seen once. V lost 0 bases and J 7 bases, leaving 13 bases between the germline ends. The CDR3 loop spans 14 amino acids. Germline values: CDR1 SGHRS, CDR2 YFSETQ. The sequence was obtained from a man aged 60-69 years with acute or convalescent COVID-19. V is TRBV5-1 and J is TRBJ1-2, with unresolved D. Sequenced material: peripheral blood. The CDR3 region has the DNA TGCGCCAGCAGCTTGGACAGTGGCGAGGGTGGCTACACCTTC. Its protein is CASSLDSGEGGYTF.